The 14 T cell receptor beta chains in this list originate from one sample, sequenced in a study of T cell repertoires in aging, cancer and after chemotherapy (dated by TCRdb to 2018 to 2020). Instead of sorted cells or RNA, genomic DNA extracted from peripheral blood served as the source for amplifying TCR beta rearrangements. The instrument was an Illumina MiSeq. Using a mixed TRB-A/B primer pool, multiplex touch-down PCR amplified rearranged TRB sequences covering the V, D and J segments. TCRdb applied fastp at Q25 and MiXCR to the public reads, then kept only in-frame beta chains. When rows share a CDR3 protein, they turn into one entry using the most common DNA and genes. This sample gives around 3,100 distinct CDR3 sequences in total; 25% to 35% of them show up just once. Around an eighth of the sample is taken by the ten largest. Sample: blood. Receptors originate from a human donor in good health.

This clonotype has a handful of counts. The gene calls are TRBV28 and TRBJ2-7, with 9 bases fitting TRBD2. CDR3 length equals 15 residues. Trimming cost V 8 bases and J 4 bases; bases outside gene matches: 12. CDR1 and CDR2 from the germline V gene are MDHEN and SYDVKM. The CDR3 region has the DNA TGTGCCAGCGCCTCCTGGGGTAGCGGGAGATACGAGCAGTACTTC. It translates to CASASWGSGRYEQYF. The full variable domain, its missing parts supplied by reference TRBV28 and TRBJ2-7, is DVKVTQSSRYLVKRTGEKVFLECVQDMDHENMFWYRQDPGLGLRLIYFSYDVKMKEKGDIPEGYSVSREKKERFSLILESASTNQTSMYLCASASWGSGRYEQYFGPGTRLTVT.

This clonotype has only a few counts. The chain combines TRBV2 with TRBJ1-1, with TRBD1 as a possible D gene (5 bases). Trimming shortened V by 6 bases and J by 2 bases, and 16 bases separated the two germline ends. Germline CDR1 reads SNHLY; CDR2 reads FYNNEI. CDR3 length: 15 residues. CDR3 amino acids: CASRRRGDPNTEAFF. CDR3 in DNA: TGTGCCAGCAGGCGCCGGGGGGACCCAAACACTGAAGCTTTCTTT.

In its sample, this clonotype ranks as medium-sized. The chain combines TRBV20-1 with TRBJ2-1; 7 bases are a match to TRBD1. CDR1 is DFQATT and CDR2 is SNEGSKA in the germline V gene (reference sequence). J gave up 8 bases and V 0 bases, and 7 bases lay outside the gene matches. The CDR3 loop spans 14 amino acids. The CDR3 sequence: CSARDPDRDYEQFF. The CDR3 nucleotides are TGCAGTGCTAGAGATCCCGACAGGGATTATGAGCAGTTCTTC.

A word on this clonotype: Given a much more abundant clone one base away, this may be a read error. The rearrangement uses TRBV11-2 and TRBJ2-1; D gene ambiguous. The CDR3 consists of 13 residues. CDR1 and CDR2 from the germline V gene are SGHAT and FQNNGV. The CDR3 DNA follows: TGTGCCAGCAGTTTTCTCCGCCACAATGAGAAGTTCTTC. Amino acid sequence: CASSFLRHNEKFF.

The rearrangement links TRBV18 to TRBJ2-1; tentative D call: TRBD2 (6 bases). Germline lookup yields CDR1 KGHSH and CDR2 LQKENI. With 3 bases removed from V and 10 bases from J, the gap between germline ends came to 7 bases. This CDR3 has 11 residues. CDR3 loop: CASSPAGEQFF. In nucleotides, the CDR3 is TGTGCCAGCTCACCGGCGGGAGAGCAGTTCTTC.

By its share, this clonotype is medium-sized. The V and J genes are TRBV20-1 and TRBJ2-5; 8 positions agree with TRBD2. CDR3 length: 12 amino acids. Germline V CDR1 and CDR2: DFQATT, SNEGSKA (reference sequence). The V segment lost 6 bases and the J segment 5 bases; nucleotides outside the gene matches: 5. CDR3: CSAAGGVETQYF. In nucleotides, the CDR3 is TGCAGTGCCGCGGGGGGTGTGGAGACCCAGTACTTC.

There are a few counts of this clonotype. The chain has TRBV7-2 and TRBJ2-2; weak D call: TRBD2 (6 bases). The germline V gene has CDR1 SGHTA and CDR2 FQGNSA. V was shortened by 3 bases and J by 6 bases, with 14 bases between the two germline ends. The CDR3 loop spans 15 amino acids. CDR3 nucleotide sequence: TGTGCCAGCAGCTTGCAAGGAGGGCTCGCCGGGGAGCTGTTTTTT. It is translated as CASSLQGGLAGELFF.

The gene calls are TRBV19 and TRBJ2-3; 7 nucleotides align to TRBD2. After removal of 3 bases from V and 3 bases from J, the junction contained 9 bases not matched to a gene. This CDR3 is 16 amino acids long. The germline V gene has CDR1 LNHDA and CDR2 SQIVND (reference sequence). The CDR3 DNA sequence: TGTGCCAGTAGTATTTTCGCGGGAGTAAAAACAGATACGCAGTATTTT. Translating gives CASSIFAGVKTDTQYF. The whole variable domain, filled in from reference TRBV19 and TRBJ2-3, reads DGGITQSPKYLFRKEGQNVTLSCEQNLNHDAMYWYRQDPGQGLRLIYYSQIVNDFQKGDIAEGYSVSREKKESFPLTVTSAQKNPTAFYLCASSIFAGVKTDTQYFGPGTRLTVL.

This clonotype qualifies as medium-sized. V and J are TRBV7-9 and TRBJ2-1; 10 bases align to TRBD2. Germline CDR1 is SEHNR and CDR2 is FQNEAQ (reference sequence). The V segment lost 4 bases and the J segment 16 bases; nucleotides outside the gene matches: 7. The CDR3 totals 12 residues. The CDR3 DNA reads TGTGCCAGCAGCTCAGCGGGGGGGCACCTTTTCTTC. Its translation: CASSSAGGHLFF.

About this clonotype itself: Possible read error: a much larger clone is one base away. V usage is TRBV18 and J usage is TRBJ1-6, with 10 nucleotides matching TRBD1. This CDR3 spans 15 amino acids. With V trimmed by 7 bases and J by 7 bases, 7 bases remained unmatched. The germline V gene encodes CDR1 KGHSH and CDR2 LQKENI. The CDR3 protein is CASYPDRGLNSPLHF. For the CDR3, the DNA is TGTGCCAGCTATCCCGACAGGGGGCTAAATTCACCCCTCCACTTT.

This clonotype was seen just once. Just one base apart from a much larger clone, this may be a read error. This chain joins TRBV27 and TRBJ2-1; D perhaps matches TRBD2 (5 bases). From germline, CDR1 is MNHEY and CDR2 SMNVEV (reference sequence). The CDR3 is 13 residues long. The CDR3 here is CASRSGSYDEQFF. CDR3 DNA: TGTGCCAGCAGGAGCGGCTCCTACGATGAGCAGTTCTTC.

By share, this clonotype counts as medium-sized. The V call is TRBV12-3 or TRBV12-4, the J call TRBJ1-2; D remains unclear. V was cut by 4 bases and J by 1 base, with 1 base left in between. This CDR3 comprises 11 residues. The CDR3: CASSYNYGYTF. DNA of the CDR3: TGTGCCAGCAGTTATAACTATGGCTACACCTTC.

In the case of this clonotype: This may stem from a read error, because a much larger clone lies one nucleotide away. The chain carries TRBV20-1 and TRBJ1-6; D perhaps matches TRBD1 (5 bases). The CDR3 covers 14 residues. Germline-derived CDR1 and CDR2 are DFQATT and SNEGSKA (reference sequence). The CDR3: CSARVRRGDSLLHF. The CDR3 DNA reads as TGCAGTGCTAGAGTTAGGAGAGGGGATTCACTCCTCCACTTT.

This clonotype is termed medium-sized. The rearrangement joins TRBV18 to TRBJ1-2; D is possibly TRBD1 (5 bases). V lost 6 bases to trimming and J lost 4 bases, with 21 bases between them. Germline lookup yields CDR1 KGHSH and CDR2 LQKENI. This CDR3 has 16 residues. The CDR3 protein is CASSPSRMGDFYGYTF. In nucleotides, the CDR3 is TGTGCCAGCTCCCCAAGTAGGATGGGGGACTTCTATGGCTACACCTTC.